The T cell receptor (beta chain) under discussion was sequenced for a study of T cell responses to AZD1222 COVID-19 vaccine. Points on this clone: No antigen is known for it. The junction departs from germline at one end; a sequencing error may be responsible.

Findings and caveats of the study: Seropositive status at baseline applied to only six AZD1222 recipients. In the spike-specific TCR repertoire, nearly half reportedly target unmutated variant regions.

From germline, CDR1 is SEHNR and CDR2 FQNEAQ (reference sequence). CDR3 length: 14 residues. Only in-frame clones appear in the TCRdb table, and some are missing; sequencing was by immunoSEQ multiplex PCR. The table lists 100,000 to 130,000 clones, about 89% of them singletons. The chain recombines TRBV7-9 with TRBJ1-1; 10 bases are shared with TRBD1. This clonotype was obtained from an adult in good health. The starting material was peripheral blood, obtained on day 0 of AZD1222 vaccination. The CDR3 nucleotides are TGTGCCAGCACCTTAGGACAGGGGGAGGTTTGGGCTTTCTTT. It codes for CASTLGQGEVWAFF.